This T cell receptor beta chain was obtained from a study of T cell changes during pregnancy in multiple sclerosis. This clone was observed a single time. Assay: immunoSEQ multiplex PCR; the TCRdb copy retains only in-frame clones and omits some. Seen here are about 93,000 clones, approximately 92% observed once, and the top ten hold 2% to 2.5%. The germline V gene has CDR1 SNHLY and CDR2 FYNNEI. The CDR3 contains 10 residues. The source of this sequence is a female donor with multiple sclerosis, enrolled in a pregnancy study. This material consisted of peripheral blood, taken after pregnancy. The chain joins TRBV2 to TRBJ2-1, with D perhaps matching TRBD2 (7 bases). CDR3 loop: CGGGRLMQFF. CDR3 DNA sequence: TGTGGGGGGGGCAGGCTAATGCAGTTCTTC.